Listed below are T cell receptor beta chains from one sample, sequenced in a study of regulatory T cells in long-lasting Graves disease. In TCRdb, the multiplex PCR reads were re-called with MiXCR into one record per CDR3 protein. This sample has about 460,000 distinct CDR3 sequences, with 22% found just once. Sequenced material: peripheral blood mononuclear cells (PBMCs), taken when the disease was refractory, from a patient treated with antithyroid drugs. Receptors originate from a female donor with Graves disease. CDR3s include the opening cysteine and the closing phenylalanine or tryptophan. A D gene is named only where the DNA matches it firmly. Size tells how often a clone was seen (once, few, many) or the class of an expanded clone, and some rows leave it out.

v_gene	abundance	d_gene	j_gene	CDR3aa	CDR3nt
TRBV28	many	-	TRBJ1-5	CASDGGANQPQHF	TGTGCCAGCGATGGAGGGGCTAATCAGCCCCAGCATTTT
TRBV28	-	-	TRBJ2-7	CASSLGRLLYEQYF	TGTGCCAGCAGTTTAGGCAGACTTCTTTACGAGCAGTACTTC
TRBV27	-	-	TRBJ1-2	CASSPSRGDYGYTF	TGTGCCAGCAGTCCGTCGAGAGGGGACTATGGCTACACCTTC
TRBV6-2/TRBV6-3	few	-	TRBJ1-5	CASSYSWTEDSNQPQHF	TGTGCCAGCAGTTACTCCTGGACAGAAGATAGCAATCAGCCCCAGCATTTT
TRBV28	many	-	TRBJ1-1	CASRGEVTEAFF	TGTGCCAGCAGGGGGGAGGTCACTGAAGCTTTCTTT
TRBV5-1	few	TRBD1	TRBJ1-5	CASSRGQGAFLSNQPQHF	TGCGCCAGCAGCCGCGGACAGGGGGCGTTTCTTAGCAATCAGCCCCAGCATTTT
TRBV12-3/TRBV12-4	-	-	TRBJ2-2	CASSFQGREWGTGELFF	TGTGCCAGCAGTTTTCAGGGCAGGGAGTGGGGCACCGGGGAGCTGTTTTTT
TRBV14	-	-	TRBJ2-7	CASSQGRLNEQYF	TGTGCCAGCAGCCAAGGACGCTTGAACGAGCAGTACTTC
TRBV7-6	many	-	TRBJ2-7	CASSPRTADYEQYF	TGTGCCAGCAGCCCCCGAACAGCGGACTACGAGCAGTACTTC
TRBV6-1	-	TRBD1	TRBJ2-3	CASSSPGQGYSTDTQYF	TGTGCCAGCAGTAGCCCGGGACAGGGATATAGCACAGATACGCAGTATTTT
TRBV20-1	-	TRBD1	TRBJ1-1	CSAAYGTVKAAFF	TGCAGTGCTGCCTATGGGACAGTTAAAGCGGCTTTCTTT
TRBV3-1	few	TRBD1	TRBJ1-2	CASSPRDRGGYTF	TGTGCCAGCAGCCCCCGGGACAGGGGAGGCTACACCTTC
TRBV28	many	-	TRBJ1-5	CASSLTGQPQHF	TGTGCCAGCAGTTTAACCGGTCAGCCCCAGCATTTT
TRBV5-1	-	TRBD1	TRBJ1-1	CASSWTGSANTEAFF	TGCGCCAGCAGCTGGACAGGTTCCGCCAACACTGAAGCTTTCTTT
TRBV5-1	-	-	TRBJ1-1	CASSLAEYIWGRGTEAFF	TGCGCCAGCAGCTTGGCGGAATATATATGGGGGCGCGGGACTGAAGCTTTCTTT
TRBV3-1	few	-	TRBJ2-1	CASSYTYNEQFF	TGTGCCAGCAGCTACACTTACAATGAGCAGTTCTTC
TRBV28	many	-	TRBJ2-7	CASKAPSSYEQYF	TGTGCCAGCAAAGCCCCTTCCTCCTACGAGCAGTACTTC
TRBV28	many	TRBD1	TRBJ1-4	CASSAGGGLFF	TGTGCCAGCAGTGCAGGGGGGGGTCTGTTTTTT
TRBV5-1	-	-	TRBJ2-5	CASSLVGVEETQYF	TGCGCCAGCAGCTTGGTTGGGGTGGAGGAGACCCAGTACTTC
TRBV30	few	-	TRBJ1-1	CAWIYGVNTEAFF	TGTGCCTGGATATACGGGGTGAACACTGAAGCTTTCTTT
TRBV20-1	-	-	TRBJ2-4	CSATGPGLLAKNIQYF	TGCAGTGCAACTGGACCGGGACTGTTAGCCAAAAACATTCAGTACTTC
TRBV7-8	many	-	TRBJ1-2	CASRRGDAYTF	TGTGCCAGCAGGCGGGGGGACGCCTACACCTTC
TRBV7-9	-	-	TRBJ2-5	CASSLVFSELVQETQYF	TGTGCCAGCAGCTTAGTGTTCTCCGAACTCGTCCAAGAGACCCAGTACTTC
TRBV7-2	many	-	TRBJ1-4	CASSQPRDNRATNEKLFF	TGTGCCAGCAGCCAACCCCGGGACAACCGCGCAACTAATGAAAAACTGTTTTTT
TRBV5-1	few	-	TRBJ2-5	CASSFHRDLLSETQYF	TGCGCCAGCAGCTTCCACAGGGATCTTCTTTCCGAGACCCAGTACTTC
TRBV6-1	-	-	TRBJ1-3	CASSLRGLASGNTIYF	TGTGCCAGCAGCTTAAGGGGCTTAGCCTCTGGAAACACCATATATTTT
TRBV30	few	-	TRBJ2-5	CAWSVREGGETQYF	TGTGCCTGGAGTGTACGAGAGGGGGGAGAGACCCAGTACTTC
TRBV19	-	TRBD2	TRBJ2-7	CASGTGGTTSEQYF	TGTGCCAGCGGAACGGGAGGGACAACCTCCGAGCAGTACTTC
TRBV20-1	few	-	TRBJ2-2	CSARSWKEETGELFF	TGCAGTGCTAGAAGCTGGAAGGAAGAGACCGGGGAGCTGTTTTTT
TRBV3-1	few	TRBD1	TRBJ1-5	CASSRGDRLNQPQHF	TGTGCCAGCAGCCGAGGGGACAGACTAAATCAGCCCCAGCATTTT
TRBV6-1	many	-	TRBJ1-1	CASRIAGAWVANTEAFF	TGTGCCAGCAGAATCGCAGGGGCCTGGGTGGCTAACACTGAAGCTTTCTTT
TRBV28	-	-	TRBJ2-1	CASSTPGEVFF	TGTGCCAGCAGCACCCCGGGGGAGGTTTTCTTC
TRBV24-1	-	-	TRBJ2-1	CATSGGTWEQFF	TGTGCCACCAGTGGGGGGACTTGGGAGCAGTTCTTC
TRBV3-1	-	-	TRBJ1-1	CASSQVQGIGTEAFF	TGTGCCAGCAGCCAAGTTCAGGGAATCGGCACTGAAGCTTTCTTT
TRBV2	few	-	TRBJ2-2	CASSQGRELFF	TGTGCCAGCTCTCAAGGGAGGGAGCTGTTTTTT
TRBV7-3	many	-	TRBJ1-1	CASSRTVNTEAFF	TGTGCCAGCAGCCGGACGGTGAACACTGAAGCTTTCTTT
TRBV19	many	-	TRBJ1-1	CACTLRQGPNTEAFF	TGTGCCTGTACCCTCCGGCAGGGGCCGAACACTGAAGCTTTCTTT
TRBV7-2	many	-	TRBJ1-2	CASSFTGSYGYTF	TGTGCCAGCAGTTTTACAGGGAGCTATGGCTACACCTTC
TRBV24-1	many	TRBD1	TRBJ1-2	CATSDADRDGYTF	TGTGCCACCAGTGATGCGGACAGGGATGGCTACACCTTC